This T cell receptor beta chain was recorded in a study of blood T cell repertoires in COVID-19. For the study at large: The samples span acute and convalescent COVID-19 from the United States, Italy and Spain. T cells, B-cell-depleted T cells, or PBMCs provided the cDNA or gDNA that served as material.

Per the original methods: Researchers report that nucleated cell counts were estimated from reference gene primer amplification. Sequencing used immunoSEQ multiplex PCR; TCRdb keeps in-frame clones, though not all of them. V and J calls and clone size follow that table, whereas D and trimming were derived from the DNA. This table holds 200,000 to 250,000 clones, roughly 81% found once. In Seattle, patients joined the study during active infection and were tracked longitudinally. The source of this sequence is a woman over 75 with COVID-19, enrolled during active disease. The sample was peripheral blood.

The CDR3 nucleotides are TGTGCCAGCAGCGTAGCAACAGGGTGGTCTCCTAGCACAGATACGCAGTATTTT. This sequence encodes CASSVATGWSPSTDTQYF. The chain is built from TRBV9 and TRBJ2-3; tentatively, D is TRBD1 (6 bases). Germline-derived CDR1 and CDR2 are SGDLS and YYNGEE. V was cut by 0 bases and J by 0 bases, with 17 bases left in between. This CDR3 comprises 18 residues.